Listed here is a single T cell receptor (beta chain). The CDR3 runs to 15 residues. Trimming took off 1 base at V and 0 bases at J, with 7 bases between the two ends. Germline loops: CDR1 SGHTA, CDR2 FQGNSA. This specimen belongs to a study of blood T cell repertoires in COVID-19. Seattle-derived patients entered the study during active infection and were followed longitudinally. Source study methods: Estimates of nucleated cell counts were drawn from the amplification of reference gene primers. Using immunoSEQ multiplex PCR, the repertoire was profiled, and TCRdb retains in-frame clones only, with some absent. V and J calls and clone size are given by that table; D and trimming were obtained from the DNA. Of 110,000 or so clones listed, around 85% are singletons.

The sequenced sample consisted of peripheral blood. This chain uses TRBV7-2 with TRBJ1-5; D call uncertain. This sequence originates from a woman in her sixties or seventies with COVID-19, enrolled during active disease. The CDR3 region has the DNA TGTGCCAGCAGCTTAGGCGGGTATAGCAATCAGCCCCAGCATTTT. Its protein product is CASSLGGYSNQPQHF.